This T cell receptor beta chain was identified during a study of PD-1 blockade in classical Hodgkin lymphoma. Study findings and constraints: Whereas CD4+ TCR diversity had risen significantly by C4D1, CD8+ TCR diversity had not. Complete responders had baseline diversity similar to newly diagnosed patients. The repertoire differences lack a defined cause, possibly disease activity or prior therapy.

Time point denoted: cycle 4 day 1 (C4D1), after five to seven weeks of nivolumab. Relapse after autologous stem cell transplantation occurred in every patient, and brentuximab vedotin exposure varied. Progressive disease, partial response or complete response was each patient's best response. Of note for this clone: Its antigen is undetermined.

V was pared by 2 bases and J by 2 bases, with 10 bases between. Germline-derived CDR1 and CDR2 are MNHNS and SASEGT. CDR3 length equals 15 residues. Produced via immunoSEQ multiplex PCR; TCRdb's table is partial and in-frame only. Here the sample spans just under 65,000 clones, about 89% being singletons. The chain recombines TRBV6-1 with TRBJ1-5; possibly TRBD1 for D (6 bases). The sequencing here drew on peripheral blood mononuclear cells (PBMCs), taken before the fourth cycle of nivolumab. The TCR was taken from a human donor with classical Hodgkin lymphoma. This chain's CDR3 is CASSENQGRNQPQHF. The CDR3 DNA follows: TGTGCCAGCAGTGAAAATCAGGGGCGCAATCAGCCCCAGCATTTT.